This TCR beta chain was captured in a study of cytomegalovirus exposure and HLA in healthy donors. As for the study in general: There were 88 million or so unique TCRs (from HLA-typed donors) in an early data release.

V lost 2 bases and J 7 bases, leaving 6 bases between the germline ends. CDR1 is SGHAT and CDR2 is FQNNGV in the germline V gene. The CDR3 is made up of 12 amino acids. About this clone itself: Antigen unknown.

The PCR contained 60 Vbeta and 13 Jbeta primers. The method was immunoSEQ multiplex PCR; TCRdb's version includes in-frame clones alone and lacks a portion of them. The sample lists more than 130,000 clones, around 80% seen once, with around 5% in the top ten. General observations from the study: In a later analysis, approximately 15,000 TCR beta sequences were associated with HLA alleles at 0.05 false discovery rate. On later analysis, the bulk of CMV-associated TCR beta chains appeared to be HLA-restricted. A later analysis showed TCR association rates differing by HLA locus, peaking at DRB1 and lowest at HLA-C.

The sequencing sample was made of PBMCs. The origin of this receptor is a male donor in good health and CMV-seronegative. This chain uses TRBV11-2 with TRBJ2-1; D is ambiguous. The CDR3 DNA reads as TGTGCCAGCAGCTTAAATCGTAATGAGCAGTTCTTC. Its protein is CASSLNRNEQFF.